A single sample gave rise to the 14 T cell receptor beta chains below, sequenced in a study of cytomegalovirus exposure and HLA in healthy donors (dated by TCRdb to between 2016 and 2019). The protocol used for the library was the immunoSEQ multiplex PCR assay. The multiplex PCR relied on a mix of 60 forward primers for TCR Vbeta segments and 13 reverse primers for TCR Jbeta segments. TCRdb's version of the immuneACCESS table is confined to in-frame rearrangements and falls short of the full clone set. An unresolved V gene accounts for under half of the shortfall where checked; the remainder is of unknown origin. The sample contains fewer than 150,000 clones, 76% of them found a single time. The ten largest clones add up to approximately 4% of the sample. Sequenced: PBMCs. Receptors originate from a man aged 18 to 29 in good health and CMV-seronegative.

This clone was seen a single time. V usage is TRBV2 and J usage is TRBJ1-2, with D possibly TRBD1 on 6 matching bases. V lost 1 base, J lost 8 bases, and 17 bases lay in between. The CDR3 runs to 15 residues. Germline V gene lookup returns CDR1 SNHLY and CDR2 FYNNEI. Written as DNA, the CDR3 is TGTGCCAGCAGTGAAGACGGAGGCCAGGGGCTGGGCTACACCTTC. Translated, it gives CASSEDGGQGLGYTF.

The chain combines TRBV19 with TRBJ1-1; D is unresolved. This CDR3 region has 12 residues. Trimming took 5 bases from V and 3 from J, leaving 7 bases between them. Germline CDR1 reads LNHDA; CDR2 reads SQIVND (reference sequence). The CDR3 coding sequence is TGTGCCAGTAGTCCACGAGACACTGAAGCTTTCTTT. It translates to CASSPRDTEAFF.

The chain employs TRBV29-1 and TRBJ1-2, with a tentative D call TRBD1 (6 bases). With 2 bases removed from V and 3 bases from J, the gap between germline ends came to 13 bases. The CDR3 covers 14 residues. From germline, CDR1 is SQVTM and CDR2 ANQGSEA. CDR3: CSVERGGGDYGYTF. In DNA form, the CDR3 reads TGCAGCGTTGAACGCGGGGGCGGTGACTATGGCTACACCTTC.

This clone is a singleton in its sample. J is TRBJ1-1 and V is TRBV6-5; 9 bases align to TRBD1. This CDR3 is built from 14 residues. J was trimmed by 4 bases and V by 6 bases; bases with no gene match: 6. Per the germline V gene, CDR1 is MNHEY and CDR2 is SVGAGI. The CDR3 sequence is CASRPQGAVTEAFF. In DNA, the CDR3 is TGTGCCAGCAGACCACAGGGGGCGGTCACTGAAGCTTTCTTT.

In its sample, this clone was seen a few times. The chain couples TRBV7-9 to TRBJ2-3; 15 bases line up with TRBD2. Trimming removed 4 bases from V and 5 bases from J; junction bases left unmatched: 10. This CDR3 is built from 18 residues. The germline gives CDR1 SEHNR, CDR2 FQNEAQ (reference sequence). DNA of the CDR3: TGTGCCAGCAGCTCCCGGACTAGCGGGAGGGTAAGAGGAGATACGCAGTATTTT. Translation: CASSSRTSGRVRGDTQYF.

The CDR3 bases are TGTGCCAGCAGTGAAAGCGGGACGGAACCCTACGAGCAGTACTTC. As protein: CASSESGTEPYEQYF. The V call is TRBV6-1, the J call TRBJ2-7; 7 positions match TRBD2. The CDR3 contains 15 residues. Germline V gives CDR1 MNHNS, CDR2 SASEGT. V lost 2 bases and J lost 2; bases outside the gene matches: 6.

V and J are TRBV5-4 and TRBJ1-1, with 7 nucleotides matching TRBD1. V lost 4 bases, J lost 0 bases, and 9 bases stayed unmatched. Germline V gene sequence: CDR1 SGHNT, CDR2 YYREEE (reference sequence). The CDR3 has 16 amino acids. The CDR3 reads CASSHPATGMNTEAFF. In DNA form, the CDR3 reads TGTGCCAGCAGCCACCCCGCGACAGGGATGAACACTGAAGCTTTCTTT.

This clone is a singleton in its sample. V and J are TRBV30 and TRBJ2-7; TRBD1 matches 10 bases. CDR1 and CDR2 from the germline V gene are GTSNPN and SVGIG (reference sequence). V gave up 1 base and J gave up 4 bases; unmatched junction bases: 7. The CDR3 length is 15 residues. In DNA form, the CDR3 reads TGTGCCTGGAGTGGGGACAGGGGAACAGGATACGAGCAGTACTTC. This encodes CAWSGDRGTGYEQYF.

This chain uses TRBV28 with TRBJ2-5; TRBD1 matches at 10 bases. V shed 8 bases and J 5 bases; nucleotides not matched to a gene: 8. The CDR3 sequence is 14 residues long. Germline V gives CDR1 MDHEN, CDR2 SYDVKM. The CDR3 sequence: CASDRTGGLETQYF. The CDR3 DNA sequence: TGTGCCAGCGACAGGACAGGGGGGTTGGAGACCCAGTACTTC.

The rearrangement joins TRBV29-1 to TRBJ2-3, with a tentative D call TRBD2 (6 bases). Germline V gives CDR1 SQVTM, CDR2 ANQGSEA. This CDR3 contains 17 residues. Between the trimmed V and J ends, which lost 3 bases and 0 bases, there was a span of 19 bases. CDR3 region: CSVDAGIAIISTDTQYF. CDR3 nucleotides: TGCAGCGTTGATGCGGGGATAGCGATTATTAGCACAGATACGCAGTATTTT.

The chain combines TRBV6-6 with TRBJ2-5; no reliable D call. Deletions cut 4 bases from V and 5 bases from J, with 14 bases between. The CDR3 sequence is 14 residues long. Germline V gene lookup returns CDR1 MNHNY and CDR2 SVGAGI (reference sequence). The CDR3 here is CASSLPPNRETQYF. CDR3 coding DNA: TGTGCCAGCAGTTTACCCCCGAACCGGGAGACCCAGTACTTC.

The chain couples TRBV10-2 to TRBJ2-6; possible D gene TRBD2, 6 bases. The CDR3 spans 21 residues. Germline values: CDR1 WSHSY, CDR2 SAAADI. Trimming took 4 bases from V and 0 from J, leaving 25 bases between them. The CDR3 bases are TGCGCCAGCAGTGGACGCCCAAGGTCCGGAGGGTTGGGCTCTGGGGCCAACGTCCTGACTTTC. Amino acids: CASSGRPRSGGLGSGANVLTF.

The gene calls are TRBV4-2 and TRBJ1-4; weak D call: TRBD1 (5 bases). The CDR3 contains 15 residues. V was trimmed by 0 bases and J by 8 bases, leaving 13 bases between them. Germline loops: CDR1 LGHNA, CDR2 YNFKEQ. The CDR3, as DNA: TGTGCCAGCAGCCAAGAAAGCACAGGCAGCGAAAAACTGTTTTTT. It is translated as CASSQESTGSEKLFF.

This clone showed up just once. Other nucleotide sequences in the sample specify the same CDR3. The V and J genes are TRBV7-3 and TRBJ2-3, with D unresolved. The germline V gene encodes CDR1 SGHTA and CDR2 FQGTGA. Trimming cost V 1 base and J 2 bases, with 4 bases left between them. The CDR3 sequence is 13 residues long. Here the CDR3 DNA reads TGTGCCAGCAGCTTAATGGCCACAGATACGCAGTATTTT. Amino acids: CASSLMATDTQYF.